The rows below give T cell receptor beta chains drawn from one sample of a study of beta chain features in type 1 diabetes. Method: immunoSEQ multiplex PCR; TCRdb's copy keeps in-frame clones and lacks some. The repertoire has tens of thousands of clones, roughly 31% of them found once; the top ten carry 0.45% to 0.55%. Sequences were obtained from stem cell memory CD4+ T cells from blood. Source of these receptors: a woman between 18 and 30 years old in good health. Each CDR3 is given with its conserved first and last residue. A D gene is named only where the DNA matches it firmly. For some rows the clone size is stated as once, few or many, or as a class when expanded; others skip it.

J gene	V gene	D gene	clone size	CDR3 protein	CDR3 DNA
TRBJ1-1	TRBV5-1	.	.	CASSFGVQGTEAFF	TGCGCCAGCAGCTTTGGGGTCCAGGGGACTGAAGCTTTCTTT
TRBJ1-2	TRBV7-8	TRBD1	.	CASSLRGQGAYGYTF	TGTGCCAGCAGCTTAAGGGGACAGGGGGCCTATGGCTACACCTTC
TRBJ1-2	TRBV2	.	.	CASSPSGYGYTF	TGTGCCAGCAGCCCCTCGGGGTATGGCTACACCTTC
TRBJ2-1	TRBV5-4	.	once	CASSLASGGISYNEQFF	TGTGCCAGCAGCTTGGCTTCGGGCGGGATTTCCTACAATGAGCAGTTCTTC
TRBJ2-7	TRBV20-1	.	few	CSASYVEF	TGCAGTGCTAGCTACGTTGAATTC
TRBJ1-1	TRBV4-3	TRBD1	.	CASSQSYRGGSEAFF	TGCGCCAGCAGCCAATCCTACAGGGGCGGGTCTGAAGCTTTCTTT
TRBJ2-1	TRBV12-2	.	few	CASRPLAGEVYNEQFF	TGTGCAAGTCGCCCCCTCGCCGGGGAGGTCTACAATGAGCAGTTCTTC
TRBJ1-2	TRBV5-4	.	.	CASRGQGYGYTF	TGTGCCAGCAGAGGGCAGGGCTATGGCTACACCTTC
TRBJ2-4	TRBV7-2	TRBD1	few	CASSRHQGEIQYF	TGTGCCAGCAGCCGTCATCAGGGGGAAATTCAGTACTTC
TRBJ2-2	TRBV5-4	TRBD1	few	CASSWGQLNTGELFF	TGTGCCAGCAGCTGGGGACAGCTAAACACCGGGGAGCTGTTTTTT
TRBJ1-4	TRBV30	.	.	CAWTGGQTPNEKLFF	TGTGCCTGGACCGGAGGCCAGACTCCTAATGAAAAACTGTTTTTT
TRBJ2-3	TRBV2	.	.	CASSPRVGAGTDTQYF	TGTGCCAGCAGTCCTCGGGTGGGGGCCGGCACAGATACGCAGTATTTT
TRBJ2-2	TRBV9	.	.	CASSVVAVTGELFF	TGTGCCAGCAGCGTGGTAGCGGTCACCGGGGAGCTGTTTTTT
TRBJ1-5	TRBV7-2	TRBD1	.	CASRRTGGVGQPQHF	TGTGCCAGCAGAAGAACAGGGGGGGTGGGTCAGCCCCAGCATTTT
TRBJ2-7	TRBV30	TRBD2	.	CAWRVSGRTTYEQYF	TGTGCCTGGAGGGTTAGCGGGAGGACCACCTACGAGCAGTACTTC
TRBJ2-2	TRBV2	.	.	CASGTRGNTGELFF	TGTGCCAGCGGGACGCGGGGGAACACCGGGGAGCTGTTTTTT